This is a list of T cell receptor beta chains from one sample in a study of cytotoxic CD8 clonotypes in ibrutinib-treated CLL. TCRdb's copy holds only in-frame clones and misses some; the assay was immunoSEQ multiplex PCR. The sample carries 150,000 to 200,000 clones, approximately 84% recorded once. The sequencing here drew on PBMCs, taken after 24 months of ibrutinib treatment. The receptors shown here come from a human donor with chronic lymphocytic leukemia. The CDR3 runs from the conserved cysteine through the conserved F or W. A D gene is named only where the DNA matches it firmly. Clone size is not always given. Where it is, it says once, few, many or a class for expanded clones.

j_gene: TRBJ1-6
d_gene: TRBD1
abundance: -
v_gene: TRBV5-1
CDR3aa: CASSLQQGLRPLHF
CDR3nt: TGCGCCAGCAGCTTGCAACAGGGGCTGCGGCCCCTCCACTTT

j_gene: TRBJ1-3
d_gene: -
abundance: -
v_gene: TRBV6-1
CDR3aa: CASSEEARGRNTIYF
CDR3nt: TGTGCCAGCAGTGAAGAGGCCAGGGGTAGAAACACCATATATTTT

j_gene: TRBJ2-5
d_gene: -
abundance: -
v_gene: TRBV5-1
CDR3aa: CASSSQTLGRRETQYF
CDR3nt: TGCGCCAGCAGCTCACAAACCCTCGGACGTAGAGAGACCCAGTACTTC

j_gene: TRBJ1-5
d_gene: -
abundance: -
v_gene: TRBV19
CDR3aa: CASSMAGRDNQPQHF
CDR3nt: TGTGCCAGTAGTATGGCAGGGAGGGACAATCAGCCCCAGCATTTT

j_gene: TRBJ2-3
d_gene: -
abundance: -
v_gene: TRBV18
CDR3aa: CASSARATDTQYF
CDR3nt: TGTGCCAGCTCAGCCCGGGCGACAGATACGCAGTATTTT

j_gene: TRBJ2-7
d_gene: -
abundance: -
v_gene: TRBV5-5
CDR3aa: CASSPGKKGTDYEQYF
CDR3nt: TGTGCCAGCAGCCCGGGAAAAAAAGGGACGGACTACGAGCAGTACTTC

j_gene: TRBJ2-2
d_gene: TRBD2
abundance: -
v_gene: TRBV18
CDR3aa: CASSRTSGKVANTGELFF
CDR3nt: TGTGCCAGCTCAAGGACTAGCGGGAAGGTCGCGAACACCGGGGAGCTGTTTTTT

j_gene: TRBJ1-2
d_gene: -
abundance: once
v_gene: TRBV5-1
CDR3aa: CASSLEGASRGYTF
CDR3nt: TGCGCCAGCAGCTTGGAAGGGGCCTCCAGAGGCTACACCTTC

j_gene: TRBJ1-3
d_gene: -
abundance: -
v_gene: TRBV27
CDR3aa: CASSLTGGSGNTIYF
CDR3nt: TGTGCCAGCAGTTTAACGGGGGGCTCTGGAAACACCATATATTTT

j_gene: TRBJ2-2
d_gene: -
abundance: -
v_gene: TRBV19
CDR3aa: CASSISRVGGELFF
CDR3nt: TGTGCCAGTAGTATCAGTAGGGTTGGCGGGGAGCTGTTTTTT

j_gene: TRBJ1-2
d_gene: -
abundance: -
v_gene: TRBV30
CDR3aa: CAWSVGSPRGYTF
CDR3nt: TGTGCCTGGAGTGTGGGGTCCCCGAGGGGCTACACCTTC

j_gene: TRBJ2-7
d_gene: -
abundance: -
v_gene: TRBV30
CDR3aa: CAWSATGIYEQYF
CDR3nt: TGTGCCTGGAGTGCAACGGGAATCTACGAGCAGTACTTC

j_gene: TRBJ2-1
d_gene: -
abundance: -
v_gene: TRBV15
CDR3aa: CATSRFPRGNTYNEQFF
CDR3nt: TGTGCCACCAGCCGTTTCCCCCGCGGGAACACCTACAATGAGCAGTTCTTC

j_gene: TRBJ2-1
d_gene: TRBD1
abundance: -
v_gene: TRBV7-9
CDR3aa: CASSSWTGNNEQFF
CDR3nt: TGTGCCAGCAGCTCCTGGACAGGCAACAATGAGCAGTTCTTC

j_gene: TRBJ1-2
d_gene: -
abundance: -
v_gene: TRBV25-1
CDR3aa: CASSEPKGLYGYTF
CDR3nt: TGTGCCAGCAGTGAACCGAAGGGCCTCTATGGCTACACCTTC

j_gene: TRBJ2-7
d_gene: TRBD2
abundance: -
v_gene: TRBV18
CDR3aa: CASSPPGTSIDEQYF
CDR3nt: TGTGCCAGCTCACCCCCCGGGACTAGCATCGACGAGCAGTACTTC

j_gene: TRBJ1-1
d_gene: -
abundance: -
v_gene: TRBV28
CDR3aa: CASRPSGHGNTEAFF
CDR3nt: TGTGCCAGCAGACCATCGGGACACGGAAACACTGAAGCTTTCTTT

j_gene: TRBJ2-7
d_gene: -
abundance: -
v_gene: TRBV9
CDR3aa: CASSPRTLSYEQYF
CDR3nt: TGTGCCAGCAGCCCACGGACACTCTCCTACGAGCAGTACTTC

j_gene: TRBJ1-1
d_gene: -
abundance: few
v_gene: TRBV11-2
CDR3aa: CASSAHQSRDSGAFF
CDR3nt: TGTGCCAGCAGCGCACACCAATCCAGGGATAGCGGAGCTTTCTTT

j_gene: TRBJ2-6
d_gene: -
abundance: -
v_gene: TRBV6-5
CDR3aa: CASSRTRSGANVLTF
CDR3nt: TGTGCCAGCAGCCGGACGAGGTCTGGGGCCAACGTCCTGACTTTC

j_gene: TRBJ2-3
d_gene: -
abundance: -
v_gene: TRBV13
CDR3aa: CASSLEGGGLYTQYF
CDR3nt: TGTGCCAGCAGCTTAGAGGGCGGTGGGCTTTATACGCAGTATTTT

j_gene: TRBJ2-5
d_gene: TRBD1
abundance: -
v_gene: TRBV6-6
CDR3aa: CASSPRDRGIETQYF
CDR3nt: TGTGCCAGCAGCCCCAGGGACAGGGGGATTGAGACCCAGTACTTC

j_gene: TRBJ1-2
d_gene: TRBD1
abundance: -
v_gene: TRBV27
CDR3aa: CASSGRQGAFGYTF
CDR3nt: TGTGCCAGCAGTGGGCGACAGGGGGCCTTCGGCTACACCTTC

j_gene: TRBJ1-6
d_gene: -
abundance: -
v_gene: TRBV6-5
CDR3aa: CASSYSTRPYNSPLHF
CDR3nt: TGTGCCAGCAGTTACTCGACCAGGCCCTATAATTCACCCCTCCACTTT

j_gene: TRBJ2-1
d_gene: TRBD2
abundance: -
v_gene: TRBV7-2
CDR3aa: CASSQSGTPNSYNEQFF
CDR3nt: TGTGCCAGCAGCCAAAGCGGGACTCCCAACTCCTACAATGAGCAGTTCTTC

j_gene: TRBJ1-1
d_gene: -
abundance: -
v_gene: TRBV4-1
CDR3aa: CASGPGTPEAFF
CDR3nt: TGCGCCAGCGGTCCCGGGACACCTGAAGCTTTCTTT

j_gene: TRBJ2-7
d_gene: -
abundance: -
v_gene: TRBV21-1
CDR3aa: CASSTRDSYEQYF
CDR3nt: TGTGCCAGCAGCACAAGGGACTCCTACGAGCAGTACTTC

j_gene: TRBJ2-3
d_gene: -
abundance: -
v_gene: TRBV5-1
CDR3aa: CASSFRGGAPDTQYF
CDR3nt: TGCGCCAGCAGCTTCCGAGGGGGAGCCCCGGATACGCAGTATTTT

j_gene: TRBJ2-7
d_gene: -
abundance: -
v_gene: TRBV13
CDR3aa: CASSLRSYEQYF
CDR3nt: TGTGCCAGCAGCTTACGGTCGTACGAGCAGTACTTC

j_gene: TRBJ1-3
d_gene: -
abundance: -
v_gene: TRBV9
CDR3aa: CASSVDSSGNTIYF
CDR3nt: TGTGCCAGCAGCGTAGACAGCTCTGGAAACACCATATATTTT

j_gene: TRBJ2-7
d_gene: -
abundance: -
v_gene: TRBV7-2
CDR3aa: CASSLELVAYEQYF
CDR3nt: TGTGCCAGCAGCTTGGAACTAGTCGCGTACGAGCAGTACTTC

j_gene: TRBJ1-5
d_gene: TRBD1
abundance: few
v_gene: TRBV4-2
CDR3aa: CASSRRTGGAENQPQHF
CDR3nt: TGTGCCAGCAGCCGACGGACAGGGGGCGCAGAGAATCAGCCCCAGCATTTT

j_gene: TRBJ1-1
d_gene: -
abundance: -
v_gene: TRBV9
CDR3aa: CASSVEPGTNTEAFF
CDR3nt: TGTGCCAGCAGCGTAGAGCCAGGGACGAACACTGAAGCTTTCTTT

j_gene: TRBJ2-1
d_gene: TRBD2
abundance: -
v_gene: TRBV7-6
CDR3aa: CASSPRNGASGSYNEQFF
CDR3nt: TGTGCCAGCAGCCCACGAAATGGGGCTAGCGGGAGCTACAATGAGCAGTTCTTC

j_gene: TRBJ1-3
d_gene: -
abundance: -
v_gene: TRBV5-1
CDR3aa: CASSLAGGLSGNTIYF
CDR3nt: TGCGCCAGCAGCTTGGCCGGGGGGCTCTCTGGAAACACCATATATTTT

j_gene: TRBJ2-3
d_gene: -
abundance: -
v_gene: TRBV30
CDR3aa: CAWSGRRLTEDTQYF
CDR3nt: TGTGCCTGGAGTGGCCGGCGATTGACTGAGGATACGCAGTATTTT

j_gene: TRBJ1-2
d_gene: TRBD1
abundance: -
v_gene: TRBV5-1
CDR3aa: CASSLGGQGTYGYTF
CDR3nt: TGCGCCAGCAGCTTGGGTGGACAGGGAACCTATGGCTACACCTTC

j_gene: TRBJ1-1
d_gene: -
abundance: -
v_gene: TRBV11-2
CDR3aa: CASSSTRAGSNTEAFF
CDR3nt: TGTGCCAGCAGCTCTACTAGGGCAGGTTCAAACACTGAAGCTTTCTTT